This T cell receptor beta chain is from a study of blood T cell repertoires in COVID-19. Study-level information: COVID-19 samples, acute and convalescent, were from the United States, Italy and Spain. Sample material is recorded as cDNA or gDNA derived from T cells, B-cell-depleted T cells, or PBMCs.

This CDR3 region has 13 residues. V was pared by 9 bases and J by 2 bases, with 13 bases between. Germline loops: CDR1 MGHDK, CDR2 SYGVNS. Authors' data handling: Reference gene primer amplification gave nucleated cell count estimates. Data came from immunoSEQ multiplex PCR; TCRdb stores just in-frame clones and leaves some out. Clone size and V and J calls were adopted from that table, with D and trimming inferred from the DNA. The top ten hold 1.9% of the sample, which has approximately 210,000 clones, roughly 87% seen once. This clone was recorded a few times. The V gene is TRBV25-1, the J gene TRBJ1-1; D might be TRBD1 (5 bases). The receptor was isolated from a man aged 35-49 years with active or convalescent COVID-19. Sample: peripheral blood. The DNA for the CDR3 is TGTGCCAGTATCGACCAGGGCAACACTGAAGCTTTCTTT. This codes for CASIDQGNTEAFF.